The 16 T cell receptor beta chains presented below share a single source sample, sequenced in a study of beta chain features in type 1 diabetes (dated by TCRdb to the late 2010s). Libraries came from the immunoSEQ multiplex PCR assay. All of the isolated RNA was reverse transcribed with the High Capacity cDNA Reverse Transcription Kit, so expressed TCRB transcripts were sequenced. Here the immuneACCESS table is served through TCRdb, limited to in-frame sequences with V and J called. Missing clones are a known gap in these copies; in checked studies unresolved V genes cover under half, and the rest lacks a known reason. A total of fewer than 200,000 clones appear in this sample, about 13% of them only once. 0.55% to 0.8% of the sample is taken by the ten largest. The material sequenced was central memory CD4+ T cells from blood. These receptor sequences come from a woman between 18 and 29 years old in good health.

The chain recombines TRBV14 with TRBJ1-1; D perhaps matches TRBD1 (5 bases). Germline lookup yields CDR1 SGHDN and CDR2 FVKESK. This CDR3 comprises 15 residues. The V and J ends lost 4 bases and 0 bases respectively, with 12 bases between them. The CDR3 region has the DNA TGTGCCAGCAGCCCACTGGGCAGGGTGAACACTGAAGCTTTCTTT. Translating gives CASSPLGRVNTEAFF.

The genes are TRBV28 and TRBJ2-7; 9 bases agree with TRBD2. Per the germline V gene, CDR1 is MDHEN and CDR2 is SYDVKM. This CDR3 is built from 13 residues. V was pared by 6 bases and J by 2 bases, with 2 bases of the junction left unmatched. CDR3 region: CASSLAGPYEQYF. CDR3 DNA sequence: TGTGCCAGCAGCCTAGCGGGGCCCTACGAGCAGTACTTC.

The table lists this clone with a few counts. This chain joins TRBV14 and TRBJ2-1; 8 bases fit TRBD2. This CDR3 contains 16 residues. Germline V gene sequence: CDR1 SGHDN, CDR2 FVKESK. V shed 7 bases and J 0 bases; nucleotides not matched to a gene: 8. CDR3 DNA sequence: TGTGCCAGCAAGCGGGAGCACCCCGGCTCCTACAATGAGCAGTTCTTC. This encodes CASKREHPGSYNEQFF.

This clone was recorded a few times. CDR3 amino acids: CSVGYSFSYEQYF. The CDR3 DNA sequence: TGCAGCGTTGGGTACAGCTTCTCCTACGAGCAGTACTTC. The chain combines TRBV29-1 with TRBJ2-7; no reliable D call. CDR3 length: 13 amino acids. V lost 4 bases and J 0 bases, leaving 10 bases between the germline ends. Germline loops: CDR1 SQVTM, CDR2 ANQGSEA.

In this sample, this clone turned up a few times. V and J are TRBV29-1 and TRBJ2-3; TRBD1 aligns across 8 bases. CDR1 and CDR2 (germline): SQVTM, ANQGSEA. The CDR3 contains 14 residues. Trimming cost V 0 bases and J 2 bases; bases outside gene matches: 1. CDR3 sequence reads: CSVEDRGLTDTQYF. CDR3 nucleotide sequence: TGCAGCGTTGAAGACAGGGGGCTCACAGATACGCAGTATTTT.

This clone was observed many times. The J gene is TRBJ2-1, the V gene TRBV27, with D perhaps matching TRBD2 (6 bases). The length of the CDR3 is 14 residues. The germline V and J ends were trimmed by 7 bases and 0 bases, with 10 bases remaining between them. The germline V gene has CDR1 MNHEY and CDR2 SMNVEV (reference sequence). CDR3 DNA: TGTGCCAGCACGGGGAGGAACTCCTACAATGAGCAGTTCTTC. Encoded protein: CASTGRNSYNEQFF.

The chain employs TRBV4-3 and TRBJ1-4; D gene uncertain. The CDR3 length is 14 residues. Germline CDR1 is LGHNA and CDR2 is YSLEER. V lost 1 base and J 0 bases, leaving 3 bases between the germline ends. CDR3 loop: CASSQVSTNEKLFF. For the CDR3, the DNA is TGCGCCAGCAGCCAAGTATCAACTAATGAAAAACTGTTTTTT.

The V call is TRBV9, the J call TRBJ2-5; 13 nucleotides match TRBD2. The V and J ends lost 6 bases and 4 bases, in that order; junction bases with no gene match: 6. The V gene's germline CDR1 is SGDLS and CDR2 YYNGEE. The CDR3 loop spans 15 amino acids. CDR3 region: CASKRTSGRGETQYF. The CDR3 coding sequence is TGTGCCAGCAAACGGACTAGCGGGAGAGGAGAGACCCAGTACTTC.

This clone came up many times. The rearrangement uses TRBV9 and TRBJ2-7; TRBD2 aligns across 11 bases. This CDR3 is built from 15 residues. Per the germline V gene, CDR1 is SGDLS and CDR2 is YYNGEE. The junction had 3 bases not matched to a gene; V was cut back by 4 bases and J by 0 bases. The CDR3 loop is CASSMGLADSYEQYF. The DNA of the CDR3 is TGTGCCAGCAGCATGGGACTAGCGGACTCCTACGAGCAGTACTTC.

This clone appeared many times. V is TRBV5-1 and J is TRBJ2-3, with D maybe TRBD1 (6 bases). The germline gives CDR1 SGHRS, CDR2 YFSETQ. The CDR3 is 15 amino acids. Trimming removed 2 bases at V and 0 bases at J, with 10 bases between. The CDR3 is CASSFRGASTDTQYF. CDR3 bases: TGCGCCAGCAGCTTCAGGGGCGCCAGCACAGATACGCAGTATTTT.

The chain recombines TRBV30 with TRBJ1-5; a weak D match, TRBD1 (5 bases). V lost 0 bases, J lost 2 bases, and 14 bases lay in between. CDR1 and CDR2 (germline): GTSNPN, SVGIG (reference sequence). The CDR3 covers 16 residues. In DNA, the CDR3 is TGTGCCTGGAGTGTAAGTTCAGGGTCCGGCAATCAGCCCCAGCATTTT. Translated: CAWSVSSGSGNQPQHF.

This chain links TRBV5-6 with TRBJ2-7; D may be TRBD2 (6 bases). The V end was cut by 4 bases, the J end by 7 bases, with 9 bases between. Per the germline V gene, CDR1 is SGHDT and CDR2 is YYEEEE. The CDR3 loop spans 11 amino acids. The CDR3 spells CASSRLGEQYF. CDR3 coding DNA: TGTGCCAGCAGCCGACTAGGTGAGCAGTACTTC.

The chain uses TRBV4-3 and TRBJ2-1, with 10 bases matching TRBD2. Losses at the gene ends were 0 bases for V and 4 bases for J; bases not matched to a gene: 3. CDR1 is LGHNA, CDR2 YSLEER, per germline. The CDR3 has 16 residues. The DNA for the CDR3 is TGCGCCAGCAGCCAAGATTGGACTAGCGGTTACAATGAGCAGTTCTTC. Its translation is CASSQDWTSGYNEQFF.

The rearrangement links TRBV29-1 to TRBJ2-3, with TRBD1 matching 12 bases. The CDR3 covers 14 residues. In germline, CDR1 is SQVTM, CDR2 ANQGSEA. J lost 6 bases, V lost 7 bases, and 8 bases had no gene match. The CDR3 loop is CSAGGQGAVDTQYF. CDR3 sequence (DNA): TGCAGCGCTGGGGGACAGGGGGCAGTTGATACGCAGTATTTT.

V usage is TRBV29-1 and J usage is TRBJ2-3; no definite D call. CDR3 length: 14 amino acids. The V end was cut by 4 bases, the J end by 3 bases, with 14 bases between. CDR1 is SQVTM and CDR2 is ANQGSEA in the germline V gene. The CDR3: CSVVEKIETDTQYF. CDR3 DNA: TGCAGCGTTGTGGAGAAAATAGAAACAGATACGCAGTATTTT.

This clone was recorded a few times. This chain uses TRBV28 with TRBJ1-1; D unresolved. Trimming took 3 bases from V and 11 from J, leaving 10 bases between them. CDR1 and CDR2 from the germline V gene are MDHEN and SYDVKM. CDR3 size: 11 residues. CDR3 nucleotides: TGTGCCAGCAGTTTTCGCGCGGGGGCTTTCTTT. Translated, it gives CASSFRAGAFF.